Described below is a single TCR beta chain sequence and its context. Original methodology: It was from reference gene primer amplification that nucleated cell counts were estimated. Sequencing was performed with immunoSEQ multiplex PCR; in TCRdb, only in-frame clones are kept and a portion is missing. That table gives V, J and clone size, and the DNA gave D and trimming. The sample lists hundreds of thousands of clones, around 84% seen once, with 15% to 20% in the top ten. Trimming shortened V by 0 bases and J by 3 bases, and 6 bases separated the two germline ends. The CDR3 spans 14 residues. Germline CDR1 reads SGHRS; CDR2 reads YFSETQ. The sample is drawn from a study of blood T cell repertoires in COVID-19. Study-level background: The origin of the acute and convalescent COVID-19 samples was the United States, Italy and Spain. Nucleic acid was either cDNA or gDNA, and it came from T cells, B-cell-depleted T cells, or PBMCs.

V is TRBV5-1 and J is TRBJ2-2; D uncertain. Material for sequencing was peripheral blood. This clonotype originated in a woman older than 75 with active or convalescent COVID-19. The CDR3 DNA follows: TGCGCCAGCAGCTTGGCCCGGGACACCGGGGAGCTGTTTTTT. Protein: CASSLARDTGELFF. Full variable domain (remainder filled in from reference TRBV5-1 and TRBJ2-2): KAGVTQTPRYLIKTRGQQVTLSCSPISGHRSVSWYQQTPGQGLQFLFEYFSETQRNKGNFPGRFSGRQFSNSRSEMNVSTLELGDSALYLCASSLARDTGELFFGEGSRLTVL.